One T cell receptor (beta chain) is described in this entry. CDR3 length equals 12 residues. V dropped 6 bases and J dropped 6 bases, with 8 bases sitting between them. Germline V lookup: CDR1 MNHNY, CDR2 SVGAGI (reference sequence). Assay: immunoSEQ multiplex PCR; the TCRdb copy retains only in-frame clones and omits some. Of about 680,000 clones listed, roughly nine tenths are singletons. This specimen comes from a study of shared clonotypes between healthy human individuals. CD45RO-negative, CCR7-positively selected cells formed the naive CD8 fraction, excluding terminally differentiated effector memory CD45RA+ cells. Study donors comprised healthy, HIV-negative adults devoid of recent acute infection or vaccination.

J is TRBJ2-2 and V is TRBV6-6; D might be TRBD2 (5 bases). The sample comprised naive CD8+ T cells sorted from blood. The sequence was obtained from a man aged 25-45 years in good health. CDR3 loop: CASRGAAGELFF. Written as DNA, the CDR3 is TGTGCCAGCAGGGGAGCGGCCGGGGAGCTGTTTTTT.